This T cell receptor beta chain was found in a study of cytomegalovirus exposure and HLA in healthy donors. Findings and limits, study-wide: Confirmation was obtained in vitro that a few CMV-associated chains are specific for CMV antigens. Previously analyzed data showed that most TCR beta V segments were productive at a frequency of about 87% or about 30%. Using the classifier, cytomegalovirus status was reportedly diagnosed with high specificity and sensitivity. Later analysis identified a missense DCLRE1C variant that was linked to TCR beta V- and J-gene trimming.

The PCR made use of 60 Vbeta and 13 Jbeta primers. Only in-frame clones appear in the TCRdb table, and some are missing; sequencing was by immunoSEQ multiplex PCR. The data contain over 100,000 clones, about 79% of them seen just once; the ten biggest clones take up roughly 3%. The V gene's germline CDR1 is WSHSY and CDR2 SAAADI. With 2 bases removed from V and 3 bases from J, the gap between germline ends came to 13 bases. This CDR3 comprises 15 residues. With regard to this clone: Its antigen is currently unknown.

The chain carries TRBV10-2 and TRBJ2-5; D may be TRBD2 (6 bases). Sequencing input: PBMCs. The clonotype was recovered from a woman aged 18 to 35 in good health and CMV-seropositive. The CDR3: CASSENLGGKETQYF. CDR3 nucleotides: TGCGCCAGCAGTGAGAATCTGGGGGGAAAAGAGACCCAGTACTTC.